The rows below give T cell receptor beta chains drawn from one sample of a study of T cells in Graves' hyperthyroidism and ophthalmopathy. TCRdb re-called the multiplex PCR reads through MiXCR, storing one row per CDR3 protein. The sample contains approximately 570,000 distinct CDR3 sequences, just under 20% of which appear only once. Sequenced input: blood. These receptor sequences come from a man aged 35-49 years with Graves' ophthalmopathy. CDR3s include the opening cysteine and the closing phenylalanine or tryptophan. A D gene is named only where the DNA matches it firmly. The size entry is marked missing in some rows and otherwise reads once, few, many or a size class.

>.|13|TRBV20-1|.|TRBJ2-1
CSALEQGRNEQFF
TGCAGTGCTTTGGAACAGGGCCGCAATGAGCAGTTCTTC
>TRBD2|16|TRBV12-3/TRBV12-4|many|TRBJ2-1
CASSWGASGRANEQFF
TGTGCCAGCAGCTGGGGAGCTAGCGGGAGGGCCAATGAGCAGTTCTTC
>TRBD2|20|TRBV7-2|.|TRBJ2-4
CASSRRSGTSGGAGKNIQYF
TGTGCCAGCAGCCGCCGATCCGGGACTAGCGGGGGGGCTGGCAAAAACATTCAGTACTTC
>TRBD1|12|TRBV7-9|.|TRBJ1-2
CASTQQGYGYTF
TGTGCCAGCACCCAACAGGGGTATGGCTACACCTTC
>.|16|TRBV18|.|TRBJ2-6
CASSPTQGSGANVLTF
TGTGCCAGCTCACCGACACAGGGATCTGGGGCCAACGTCCTGACTTTC
>TRBD2|18|TRBV3-1|few|TRBJ2-1
CASSQVTSGGARDNEQFF
TGTGCCAGCAGCCAAGTGACGAGCGGGGGGGCTCGGGACAATGAGCAGTTCTTC
>TRBD1|15|TRBV27|few|TRBJ2-5
CASSDGDRYQETQYF
TGTGCCAGCAGTGACGGGGACAGGTACCAAGAGACCCAGTACTTC
>TRBD1|15|TRBV7-9|few|TRBJ1-5
CASSPGTVQNQPQHF
TGTGCCAGCAGCCCCGGGACAGTCCAGAATCAGCCCCAGCATTTT
>TRBD1|14|TRBV20-1|many|TRBJ2-1
CSARGQGFGNEQFF
TGCAGTGCTAGAGGACAGGGGTTCGGTAATGAGCAGTTCTTC
>.|15|TRBV2|.|TRBJ2-5
CASSEEQGPGETQYF
TGTGCCAGCAGTGAAGAACAGGGTCCTGGAGAGACCCAGTACTTC
>.|17|TRBV28|many|TRBJ2-1
CASSLYVGRLSYNEQFF
TGTGCCAGCAGTTTATACGTAGGCAGACTCTCCTACAATGAGCAGTTCTTC
>.|12|TRBV12-3/TRBV12-4|few|TRBJ2-2
CASSYFTGELFF
TGTGCCAGCAGTTACTTCACCGGGGAGCTGTTTTTT
>.|13|TRBV9|.|TRBJ1-2
CASSVRAFYGYTF
TGTGCCAGCAGCGTCCGCGCTTTCTATGGCTACACCTTC
>.|16|TRBV29-1|few|TRBJ2-7
CSVELTSGLSSYEQYF
TGCAGCGTTGAACTCACCAGCGGGCTTAGCTCCTACGAGCAGTACTTC
>.|15|TRBV6-2/TRBV6-3|many|TRBJ2-1
CASSRRGEPYNEQFF
TGTGCCAGCAGTCGGAGGGGGGAGCCATACAATGAGCAGTTCTTC
>.|14|TRBV5-1|few|TRBJ1-1
CASSPQTGNTEAFF
TGCGCCAGCAGCCCCCAGACAGGGAACACTGAAGCTTTCTTT
>TRBD1|14|TRBV20-1|.|TRBJ2-7
CSASWGQGPYEQYF
TGCAGTGCTAGCTGGGGACAGGGTCCCTACGAGCAGTACTTC
>.|14|TRBV7-2|.|TRBJ2-7
CASSLAHGSNEQYF
TGTGCCAGCAGCTTAGCCCACGGGAGTAACGAGCAGTACTTC
>.|14|TRBV11-3|few|TRBJ1-1
CASSVGGLDTEAFF
TGTGCCAGCAGCGTAGGGGGTCTCGACACTGAAGCTTTCTTT
>TRBD2|18|TRBV6-2/TRBV6-3|many|TRBJ2-1
CASSYSFLAGGPVGEQFF
TGTGCCAGCAGTTACTCGTTTCTAGCGGGAGGGCCGGTGGGTGAGCAGTTCTTC
>.|14|TRBV28|many|TRBJ2-7
CASSLSGIHYEQYF
TGTGCCAGCAGTTTATCGGGCATTCACTACGAGCAGTACTTC
>.|16|TRBV2|many|TRBJ2-1
CASSEQWGTTYNEQFF
TGTGCCAGCAGTGAACAATGGGGGACCACCTACAATGAGCAGTTCTTC
>.|14|TRBV20-1|few|TRBJ1-4
CSARAPYTNEKLFF
TGCAGTGCTAGAGCACCGTACACTAATGAAAAACTGTTTTTT
>TRBD1|14|TRBV18|few|TRBJ2-7
CASSLGQAGYEQYF
TGTGCCAGCTCCTTGGGACAGGCGGGATACGAACAGTACTTC
>.|14|TRBV7-2|.|TRBJ1-5
CASSLEQFNQPQHF
TGTGCCAGCAGCTTAGAGCAGTTCAATCAGCCCCAGCATTTT
>.|14|TRBV6-1|few|TRBJ2-2
CASNDNTNTGELFF
TGTGCCAGCAATGACAACACGAACACCGGGGAGCTGTTTTTT
>TRBD2|14|TRBV6-5|few|TRBJ2-3
CASSYLGGGDTQYF
TGTGCCAGCAGTTATCTTGGGGGGGGGGATACGCAGTATTTT
>.|17|TRBV7-9|.|TRBJ1-4
CASSLDLGAVANEKLFF
TGTGCCAGCAGCTTAGATCTCGGGGCCGTGGCTAATGAAAAACTGTTTTTT
>.|15|TRBV4-2|few|TRBJ1-5
CASSQAFGGNQPQHF
TGTGCCAGCAGCCAGGCCTTTGGGGGAAATCAGCCCCAGCATTTT
>.|12|TRBV20-1|.|TRBJ1-5
CSARDQEGPQHF
TGCAGTGCTAGAGATCAGGAAGGGCCCCAGCATTTT
>.|11|TRBV7-8|many|TRBJ2-2
CASRNAGELFF
TGTGCCAGCAGAAACGCCGGGGAGCTGTTTTTT
>.|12|TRBV6-2/TRBV6-3|many|TRBJ2-2
CASSSDTGELFF
TGTGCCAGCAGTTCCGATACCGGGGAGCTGTTTTTT
>TRBD2|14|TRBV7-9|few|TRBJ2-5
CASSRSGKQETQYF
TGTGCCAGCAGTCGTAGCGGGAAGCAAGAGACCCAGTACTTC
>.|12|TRBV29-1|.|TRBJ2-7
CSVEDGSYEQYF
TGCAGCGTTGAGGACGGGTCCTACGAGCAGTACTTC
>.|18|TRBV2|many|TRBJ1-2
CASSEEQTTTFRIYGYTF
TGTGCCAGCAGTGAAGAACAGACGACCACCTTCCGTATCTATGGCTACACCTTC
>.|14|TRBV13|.|TRBJ2-1
CASSFGPSYNEQFF
TGTGCCAGCAGTTTCGGACCTTCCTACAATGAGCAGTTCTTC
>.|14|TRBV7-8|few|TRBJ1-1
CANSPRTGNTEAFF
TGTGCCAACAGCCCTAGGACGGGGAACACTGAAGCTTTCTTT
>TRBD1|17|TRBV11-2|many|TRBJ2-3
CASSHIPGQRGTDTQYF
TGTGCCAGCAGCCACATACCGGGACAGAGAGGCACAGATACGCAGTATTTT
>.|14|TRBV5-1|few|TRBJ2-7
CASSLRLEPYEQYF
TGCGCCAGCAGCTTGAGGCTAGAACCCTACGAGCAGTACTTC
>.|14|TRBV10-3|.|TRBJ2-1
CAISKQGTYNEQFF
TGTGCCATCAGTAAACAGGGTACATACAATGAGCAGTTCTTC
>.|13|TRBV12-3/TRBV12-4|many|TRBJ1-4
CASSLSRGEKLFF
TGTGCCAGCAGTTTGTCCAGGGGAGAAAAACTGTTTTTT
>.|12|TRBV19|.|TRBJ1-6
CASSILNSPLHF
TGTGCCAGTAGTATTCTAAATTCACCCCTCCACTTT
>.|14|TRBV27|few|TRBJ1-5
CASSPRDSNQPQHF
TGTGCCAGCAGTCCCCGGGATAGCAATCAGCCCCAGCATTTT
>.|15|TRBV4-1|few|TRBJ1-1
CASSQARTRDSEAFF
TGCGCCAGCAGCCAAGCCCGTACCCGGGACTCGGAAGCTTTCTTT
>.|13|TRBV7-2|few|TRBJ1-2
CASSFSWDYGYTF
TGTGCCAGCAGCTTTTCCTGGGACTATGGCTACACCTTC
>.|12|TRBV6-1|.|TRBJ1-4
CASSDGFEKLFF
TGTGCCAGCAGTGATGGTTTCGAAAAACTGTTTTTT
>.|14|TRBV4-2|many|TRBJ2-7
CASSQEQGRYEQYF
TGTGCCAGCAGCCAAGAACAGGGGAGGTACGAGCAGTACTTC
>TRBD1|22|TRBV6-5|few|TRBJ2-1
CASSYEGGPGQGSNFPYNEQFF
TGTGCCAGCAGTTACGAAGGGGGTCCGGGACAGGGGTCCAATTTTCCTTACAATGAGCAGTTCTTC
>.|15|TRBV12-3/TRBV12-4|many|TRBJ2-7
CASSSSGPVPYEQYF
TGTGCCAGCAGTTCCTCGGGACCCGTACCCTACGAGCAGTACTTC
>.|13|TRBV5-8|.|TRBJ1-1
CASSLDLIHKAFF
TGTGCCAGCAGCTTGGACTTGATCCATAAAGCTTTCTTT
>.|17|TRBV7-2|many|TRBJ2-2
CASSLYAGTANTGELFF
TGTGCCAGCAGCTTATATGCGGGTACAGCGAACACCGGGGAGCTGTTTTTT
>.|15|TRBV4-1|.|TRBJ2-1
CASSLGATVRFKQFF
TGCGCCAGCAGCCTGGGGGCGACTGTAAGGTTTAAGCAGTTCTTC
>TRBD2|14|TRBV12-3/TRBV12-4|.|TRBJ2-1
CAIRTSGRHNEQFF
TGTGCCATCAGGACTAGCGGGAGGCACAATGAGCAGTTCTTC